One T cell receptor (beta chain) is described in this entry. This receptor's antigen is unknown. No base quality values were provided; no much bigger clone lies one nucleotide off. Taken from the germline V gene, the CDR1 and CDR2 loops are SNHLY and FYNNEI. From its cysteine to its phenylalanine, the CDR3 spans 13 amino acids. The entry retains the CDR3 DNA only, 39 bases that are in frame from base 1. V is reduced by 10 bases and J by 1 base, leaving a spacing of 13 bases between them. The donors were healthy, HIV-negative adults who had no recently reported acute infections or vaccinations. Every donor was a Caucasian adult residing in Nashville, Tennessee, USA. CD4+ T cells were enriched by magnetic negative selection, after which naive cells were positively selected on CD45RA and the negative fraction was taken as the memory subset. After blood collection by leukapheresis, PBMCs were isolated using Ficoll-Histopaque density gradient centrifugation and then cryopreserved in the vapor phase of liquid nitrogen. Analytical flow cytometry was used to check the purity and quantity of each magnetically sorted T cell population. Genomic DNA was isolated from every sorted fraction and measured by UV absorbance on a Nanodrop 2000c.

Using the deep immunoSEQ assay, TCR CDR3 regions were amplified from genomic DNA by multiplex PCR. For each cell subset, the extracted genomic DNA was distributed evenly across all wells of several immunoSEQ 96-well plates, and each plate served as one replicate. For sorted subsets, each replicate PCR was loaded with approximately 0.2 ug genomic DNA, equivalent to about 30,000 T cell genomes. Purified libraries were measured with a Qubit 3.0 fluorometer, size-checked on a Bioanalyzer 2100, and measured again with the KAPA Library Quantification kit. Each immunoSEQ 96-well plate was sequenced on its own single-read 150-cycle Illumina NextSeq 550 flow cell. Per the original workflow: The immunoSEQ output contained only junctional sequences without quality scores, so filtering could not match that applied to full-length reads. To assign V/J genes and CDR3, sequences were annotated using PyIR, a Python wrapper for IgBLAST v1.9, with IMGT germline references. Any read was removed if the V/J assignment was weak (E-value above 1e-6), the CDR3 was missing, or the read contained stop codons, out-of-frame junctions, or ambiguous translated residues. V3J clonotypes were defined as sequences sharing an identical inferred V gene, J gene, and CDR3 amino acid sequence. Percentage overlap between repertoires was calculated by dividing the number of shared unique clonotypes by the size of the smaller repertoire. RTK rarefaction, the Chao1 estimator, and Recon v2.1 estimates of unobserved clonotypes were used to assess repertoire richness. For all TCRbeta clonotypes obtained by the gDNA method from a few donors, generation probabilities were computed with OLGA. The table comes from immuneACCESS by way of TCRdb, which keeps in-frame sequences with V and J called. Part of the clones is missing from these tables; in studies checked, under half for an unresolved V gene and the rest for unknown reasons. V and J calls and clone size are as listed in that table; D and trimming were resolved from the DNA. The sample data list approximately 2.5 million clones, and approximately 93% of these were observed just once. More than 0.35% of the sample comes from the top ten.

This sample was included in a study of shared clonotypes between healthy human individuals (dated by TCRdb to 2018 to 2020). About the full investigation: A few men and a couple of women, aged 18 to 49 years, made up the cohort. For each donor, CD4 naive and CD4 memory were each given three plates, CD8 naive was given two plates, and CD8 memory was given one plate. To estimate repertoire size and how much clonotypes are shared between individuals, the study performed deep sequencing of blood TCR repertoires from a few healthy adults. Different laboratories and diverse techniques were used to prepare libraries and sequence TCR repertoires, to increase sequencing depth and limit assay-specific biases. Each donor's leukapheresis produced roughly between roughly 0.94 and 9.5 billion PBMCs. Overall results and qualifications from the work: Sampling was restricted to blood, and TCR repertoires in tissues likely differ from the TCR repertoires found in blood. Based on pairwise subsampling, the degree of clonotype sharing among donors was expected to be affected by sequencing depth. Higher generation probabilities were observed for clonotypes shared by all four sorted-subset donors than for non-shared clonotypes. Naive subsets generally had larger estimated clonotype richness than memory subsets did. About 5% of naive CD4, 3.5% of naive CD8, about 2.5% of memory CD4, and less than 0.45% of memory CD8 clonotypes were shared across four donors. The small number of donors limited the genetic and exposure-history diversity represented. Even with the large sequencing depth, rarefaction of the sorted-subset datasets indicated that sequencing was incomplete.

Sequencing was carried out using naive CD4+ T cells from PBMCs. The sample's cell subset or site label is to be understood as: CD45RA+ positively selected. The receptor chain draws on TRBV2 and TRBJ1-1; perhaps TRBD1 is the D gene, with 6 bases matching. The TCR originated in a man between 18 and 29 years old in good health. Some clones in this sample may be carry-over from other donors' samples. CDR3 region: CATTGTPNTEAFF. The sequence in DNA is TGTGCCACCACCGGGACACCGAACACTGAAGCTTTCTTT. When the CDR3 is completed using the reference TRBV2 and TRBJ1-1 genes on either side, the full variable domain is EPEVTQTPSHQVTQMGQEVILRCVPISNHLYFYWYRQILGQKVEFLVSFYNNEISEKSEIFDDQFSVERPDGSNFTLKIRSTKLEDSAMYFCATTGTPNTEAFFGQGTRLTVV.